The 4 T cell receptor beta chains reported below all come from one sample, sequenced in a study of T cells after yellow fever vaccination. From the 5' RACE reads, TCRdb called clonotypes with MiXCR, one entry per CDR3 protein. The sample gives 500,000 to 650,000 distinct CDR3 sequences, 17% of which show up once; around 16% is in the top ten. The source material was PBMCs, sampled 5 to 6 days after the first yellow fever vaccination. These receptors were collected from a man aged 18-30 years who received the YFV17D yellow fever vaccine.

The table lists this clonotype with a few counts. For the CDR3, the DNA is TGTGCCAGCAGCACCAAGGACAGCACAGATACGCAGTATTTT. Translated, it gives CASSTKDSTDTQYF. V is TRBV6-1 and J is TRBJ2-3; D is undetermined. Deletions cut 6 bases from V and 0 bases from J, with 10 bases between. CDR3 length: 14 residues. CDR1 and CDR2 (germline): MNHNS, SASEGT.

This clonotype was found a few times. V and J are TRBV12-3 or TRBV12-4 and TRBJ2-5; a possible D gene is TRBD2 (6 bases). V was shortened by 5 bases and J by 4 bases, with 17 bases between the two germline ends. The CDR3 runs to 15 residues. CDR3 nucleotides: TGTGCCAGCAGTGGACCCTGGGGGGTGGGAGAGACCCAGTACTTC. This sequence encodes CASSGPWGVGETQYF.

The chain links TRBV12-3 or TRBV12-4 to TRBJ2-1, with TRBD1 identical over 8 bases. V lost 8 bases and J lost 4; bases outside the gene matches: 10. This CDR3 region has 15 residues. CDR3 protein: CASSLRDRNYNEQFF. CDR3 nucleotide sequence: TGTGCCAGCTCTCTACGGGACAGGAATTACAATGAGCAGTTCTTC.

The CDR3 coding sequence is TGTGCCAGCAGCTTCCACAGGACAGGGGGCATGGTAAGGGACACTGAAGCTTTCTTT. It codes for CASSFHRTGGMVRDTEAFF. The J gene is TRBJ1-1, the V gene TRBV13; 11 bases align to TRBD1. V was pared by 3 bases and J by 3 bases, with 15 bases of the junction left unmatched. Germline V gene data show CDR1 as PRHDT and CDR2 as FYEKMQ (reference sequence). This CDR3 region has 19 residues.